This TCR beta chain was profiled in a study of radiation and T cells in renal cell carcinoma (TCRdb year 2020). Concerning the study at large: In total, some 52 samples underwent TCR beta sequencing: 25 or so tumors plus 27 peripheral blood samples. The final blood draw took place at 4 weeks after radiation, the same time as nephrectomy. A total of about 4 million unique CDR3 nucleotide sequences, encoding roughly 2.7 million unique CDR3 amino acid sequences, were found across all 55 or so samples.

To note about this clone: Its cognate antigen has yet to be identified. No quality values exist for individual bases; no much larger clone is one base distant.

Following the manufacturer's recommendations, the immunoSEQ kit was used to generate TCR beta libraries from genomic DNA. Library preparation used a first multiplex PCR with proprietary primers, then a second PCR adding unique barcodes, with bead cleanups after each round. Each sample batch included a kit-provided positive control reaction and a negative control reaction. The final libraries were assessed on an Agilent 4200 TapeStation D1000 ScreenTape, pooled by volume, and quantified by qPCR. Sequencing was performed on an Illumina NextSeq500 with a MidOutput 150-cycle cartridge, and 156 Read1 and 15 Index1 cycles were run with kit custom primers. The pooled library was loaded at 0.75 to 1 pM, and around 22% PhiX control was spiked in. The paper's data handling went like this. Vendor-processed data were analyzed in R, and a clonotype was defined as all T cells sharing the same CDR3 nucleotide sequence. In the clone abundance analyses, frequencies were normalized to the 10,000 most abundant clones in each sample. Public T cell clones, which averaged fewer than five per sample, were excluded before analysis. Tumor-enriched clonotypes and baseline blood-enriched clonotypes were defined as those with an abundance difference of at least 32-fold between compartments. A beta-binomial differential abundance model was used to identify clonotypes that expanded or contracted between blood time points. Similarity between tumor and blood repertoires was quantified using the Baroni-Urbani and Buser coefficient, and groups were compared with two-tailed Wilcoxon tests in R. This is the immuneACCESS table as TCRdb keeps it, with only in-frame sequences that have V and J called. A part of the clones is gone; compared with another copy, unresolved V genes explain less than half, and the rest is unexplained. Clone size and the V and J calls come from that table; the DNA yielded D and trimming. A total of roughly 90,000 clones appear in this sample, over 80% of them only once. The ten largest clones represent roughly a tenth of the sample.

Overall study results and their limits: The single-armed trial design could not address effects of radiation dose or scheduling on the TCR repertoire. An increase in top tumor clonotypes in blood was observed from baseline to 2 weeks post-radiation, followed by contraction by 4 weeks, which was taken to suggest transient expansion of tumor-resident clones. Tracking of blood repertoire dynamics stopped at around 4 weeks after treatment, with no follow-up past that point. Because pretreatment tumor biopsies were not available, the study could not determine whether clonotypes were already present within the tumor at baseline.

Including cysteine and phenylalanine, the CDR3 has 15 amino acids. The only DNA kept is the CDR3, 45 bases in frame from the first base. Cut back by 6 bases and 1 base, the V and J ends lie 15 bases apart. Via the germline V gene, CDR1 is KGHSH and CDR2 LQKENI. The time point label, read with the paper, signifies: blood 4 weeks post-SBRT, at nephrectomy. The sample's treatment or condition, from its label and the paper: 15 Gy SBRT to primary tumor, nephrectomy 4 weeks later. Samples came from a clinical trial, in which primary renal cell carcinomas received 15 Gy stereotactic body radiation therapy followed by nephrectomy 4 weeks later. Serial peripheral blood from radiation-treated patients was sampled at baseline, 2 weeks and 4 weeks after SBRT to track tumor-enriched clonotypes. Renal cell carcinoma with clear cell pathology was present in all patients. Genomic DNA for TCR sequencing was prepared using the QIAamp DNA Blood Mini Kit (Qiagen). Only samples passing all quality control checks were included in the analyses.

This chain is built from TRBV18 and TRBJ1-1; TRBD1 is possibly the D segment (6 matching bases). The receptor's source is a man aged 50-59 years with renal cell carcinoma. The source material was blood, sampled from a patient whose treatment included radiotherapy and nephrectomy. Here is the DNA: TGTGCCAGCTCGCAGGCAAACAGGGCGAACACTGAAGCTTTCTTT. It specifies CASSQANRANTEAFF.